These T cell receptor beta chains were read from a single sample in a study of cytomegalovirus exposure and HLA in healthy donors. Some clones are missing from TCRdb's copy, which holds only in-frame ones; the method was immunoSEQ multiplex PCR. The sample has 130,000 or so clones; more than 75% are singletons. The sequencing sample was made of PBMCs. The receptors stem from a female donor in good health and CMV-seronegative. Both conserved end residues are part of each CDR3. The order of the fields is clone size, V gene, CDR3 length, D gene, J gene, CDR3 DNA, CDR3 protein. The D gene is left open where the match is weak. Rows may omit the clone size; those that give it use once, few, many or a size class.

-	TRBV7-2	15	-	TRBJ2-5	TGTGCCAGCAGCTGGAACTACCGTCGTGAAGAGACCCAGTACTTC	CASSWNYRREETQYF
few	TRBV2	15	TRBD1	TRBJ2-7	TGTGCCAGCAGTGACCGTGGCAGGGACAGCTACGAGCAGTACTTC	CASSDRGRDSYEQYF
-	TRBV28	15	-	TRBJ2-7	TGTGCCAGCAGTTTACTGACGGATGGACAGTACGAGCAGTACTTC	CASSLLTDGQYEQYF
-	TRBV7-9	14	TRBD1	TRBJ1-1	TGTGCCATCCTTAGAGGGGGACAGAGCACTGAAGCTTTCTTT	CAILRGGQSTEAFF
-	TRBV6-1	15	-	TRBJ2-3	TGTGCCAGCAGTGGCGGTAACAGGGATTCAGATACGCAGTATTTT	CASSGGNRDSDTQYF
-	TRBV7-9	17	TRBD1	TRBJ2-7	TGTGCCAGCAGCTTAGTTGCCGGGACAGGGAAAAAATACGAGCAGTACTTC	CASSLVAGTGKKYEQYF
-	TRBV4-1	16	TRBD2	TRBJ2-5	TGCGCCAGCAGCCAAGGTGGTAGCGGGATGCGAGAGACCCAGTACTTC	CASSQGGSGMRETQYF
-	TRBV19	15	-	TRBJ1-1	TGTGCCAGTAGTATGGGACTGCTCATGAACACTGAAGCTTTCTTT	CASSMGLLMNTEAFF
-	TRBV28	14	-	TRBJ1-2	TGTGCCAGCAGTTTGGGGGCGCAACGTTATGGCTACACCTTC	CASSLGAQRYGYTF
once	TRBV11-1	17	TRBD1	TRBJ1-1	TGTGCCAGCAGCTCACCCGGTGGGACAGGGTTTGTCACTGAAGCTTTCTTT	CASSSPGGTGFVTEAFF
-	TRBV28	16	-	TRBJ1-5	TGTGCCAGCACCTCTAGTGGAGCGGGGAGCAATCAGCCCCAGCATTTT	CASTSSGAGSNQPQHF
-	TRBV9	13	TRBD1	TRBJ2-7	TGTGCCAGCTCGGGACAGGGAGTGGGGGAGCAGTACTTC	CASSGQGVGEQYF
once	TRBV7-9	13	-	TRBJ1-2	TGTGCCAGCAGCCCAGGGAAATCCTATGGCTACACCTTC	CASSPGKSYGYTF
-	TRBV6-5	14	TRBD1	TRBJ1-5	TGTGCCAGCAGCCGAACAGGGGCGCATCAGCCCCAGCATTTT	CASSRTGAHQPQHF
few	TRBV27	17	-	TRBJ2-5	TGTGCCAGCAGTCCCAAGACCAGGGCCTTCGATCAAGAGACCCAGTACTTC	CASSPKTRAFDQETQYF
-	TRBV4-3	17	TRBD2	TRBJ2-2	TGCGCCAGCAGCCGAGCTCTAGCGGGAGGAGACACCGGGGAGCTGTTTTTT	CASSRALAGGDTGELFF
-	TRBV7-8	15	-	TRBJ2-5	TGTGCCAGCAGCCCCGACACCGGCAGACGAGAGACCCAGTACTTC	CASSPDTGRRETQYF
-	TRBV30	13	-	TRBJ2-7	TGTGCCTGGAGTGGGGGCTCCCTCTACGAGCAGTACTTC	CAWSGGSLYEQYF
few	TRBV5-4	17	-	TRBJ2-3	TGTGCCAGCAGGCACGAAGGGGCCAGGGCGTCTGTAGATACGCAGTATTTT	CASRHEGARASVDTQYF
-	TRBV2	17	-	TRBJ2-7	TGTGCCAGCAGTGAAGGGGCTAGCCAGGTTGCGGCCTACGAGCAGTACTTC	CASSEGASQVAAYEQYF
few	TRBV28	13	-	TRBJ1-5	TGTGCCAGCAGTTTACAGAATAATCAGCCCCAGCATTTT	CASSLQNNQPQHF
-	TRBV18	15	-	TRBJ1-2	TGTGCCAGCTCACCACTCGGGGGGTTTAGCTATGGCTACACCTTC	CASSPLGGFSYGYTF
-	TRBV28	15	-	TRBJ1-1	TGTGCCACCCACCCGGGGGGGGGATCAACGACTGAAGCTTTCTTT	CATHPGGGSTTEAFF
-	TRBV5-5	14	-	TRBJ2-7	TGTGCCAGCAGTCTCGGATTCGGACAATACGAGCAGTACTTC	CASSLGFGQYEQYF
-	TRBV6-5	16	-	TRBJ1-4	TGTGCCAGCAGTTACCTACCCGGGGGGGCTAATGAAAAACTGTTTTTT	CASSYLPGGANEKLFF
-	TRBV18	16	TRBD1	TRBJ2-3	TGTGCCAGCTCACCGCTAAGACAGGGGAGCACAGATACGCAGTATTTT	CASSPLRQGSTDTQYF
-	TRBV5-4	19	TRBD2	TRBJ2-6	TGTGCCAGCAGCCCGGCTAGCGGGAGACTTGAACCTGGGGCCAACGTCCTGACTTTC	CASSPASGRLEPGANVLTF
-	TRBV30	14	TRBD2	TRBJ2-7	TGTGCCTGGAGTGACCCTAGCGGTGCCTACGAGCAGTACTTC	CAWSDPSGAYEQYF
-	TRBV7-9	14	-	TRBJ1-4	TGTGCCAGCAGCTTAGGGGACAAATCTGAAAAACTGTTTTTT	CASSLGDKSEKLFF
-	TRBV7-2	14	TRBD1	TRBJ2-7	TGTGCCAGCAGCTTAAGGGGACAGGGCTACGAGCAGTACTTC	CASSLRGQGYEQYF
-	TRBV7-2	18	-	TRBJ2-6	TGTGCCAGCAGCCCAGCCGGGGGTAGATTCTCTGGGGCCAACGTCCTGACTTTC	CASSPAGGRFSGANVLTF
-	TRBV6-6	14	TRBD1	TRBJ1-5	TGTGCCAGCAGTGCTGGACAGGCCAATCAGCCCCAGCATTTT	CASSAGQANQPQHF
-	TRBV5-1	15	TRBD2	TRBJ2-2	TGCGCCAGCAGCCTAGTTCTAGCGGGAGCCCCCGGGCTGTTTTTT	CASSLVLAGAPGLFF
-	TRBV7-3	13	-	TRBJ2-1	TGTGCCAGCAGCGTAGCAGGGTTCAATGAGCAGTTCTTC	CASSVAGFNEQFF
-	TRBV18	16	TRBD1	TRBJ2-2	TGTGCCAGCTCCAAATCCCGTCCAGGGGGCTTCGGGGAGCTGTTTTTT	CASSKSRPGGFGELFF
-	TRBV18	14	-	TRBJ1-2	TGTGCCAGCTCACCACCCCAGGGAGGCTATGGCTACACCTTC	CASSPPQGGYGYTF
few	TRBV6-4	15	TRBD2	TRBJ2-1	TGTGCCAGCGCAATCACTAGCGGAGGCTACAATGAGCAGTTCTTC	CASAITSGGYNEQFF
-	TRBV7-2	17	TRBD1	TRBJ2-1	TGTGCCAGCAGCTTAGTGCTTGGACAGGGCCCCTACAATGAGCAGTTCTTC	CASSLVLGQGPYNEQFF
-	TRBV9	14	-	TRBJ2-7	TGTGCCAGCAGCCCCCGGGACAATTCCTACGAGCAGTACTTC	CASSPRDNSYEQYF
-	TRBV5-1	15	TRBD1	TRBJ2-3	TGCGCCAGCAGCCAAAAACAGGGGGGCACAGATACGCAGTATTTT	CASSQKQGGTDTQYF
few	TRBV2	14	TRBD2	TRBJ2-5	TGTGCCAGCATTGGACTAGCGGGAGACGAGACCCAGTACTTC	CASIGLAGDETQYF
-	TRBV4-3	14	TRBD2	TRBJ2-7	TGCGCCAGCAGCCTCCGAGCGACTAGCGGAGAGCAGTACTTC	CASSLRATSGEQYF
-	TRBV15	17	-	TRBJ1-4	TGTGCCACCAGCAGAGATCTTGGGGCGGCAAATAATGAAAAACTGTTTTTT	CATSRDLGAANNEKLFF
few	TRBV28	13	-	TRBJ1-2	TGTGCCAGCAGTTTCTGGCAGGGGCATGGCTACACCTTC	CASSFWQGHGYTF
-	TRBV7-9	15	-	TRBJ2-3	TGTGCCAGCAGCTCCCCCGCTCGGGACACAGATACGCAGTATTTT	CASSSPARDTDTQYF
-	TRBV30	13	-	TRBJ2-5	TGTGCCTGGAGTGTTGAGGTACCGGGGACCCAGTACTTC	CAWSVEVPGTQYF
-	TRBV27	17	TRBD2	TRBJ2-3	TGTGCCAGCAGTTTATCCGGACTAGCGGAGCAATTAGATACGCAGTATTTT	CASSLSGLAEQLDTQYF
-	TRBV13	15	TRBD2	TRBJ2-5	TGTGCCAGCAGCTTCCGGGGGGGGGCGCGGGAGACCCAGTACTTC	CASSFRGGARETQYF
-	TRBV7-9	15	TRBD1	TRBJ1-1	TGTGCCAGCAGCTTCCGGACAGGAGTGAACACTGAAGCTTTCTTT	CASSFRTGVNTEAFF
-	TRBV9	13	-	TRBJ2-1	TGTGCCAGCAGCGTAGACTACAACAATGAGCAGTTCTTC	CASSVDYNNEQFF
-	TRBV29-1	12	TRBD1	TRBJ1-1	TGCAGCGTTGAATCCGCAGGGGGTTGGGCTTTCTTT	CSVESAGGWAFF
-	TRBV2	14	TRBD2	TRBJ2-3	TGTGCCATCTCCGATGAAGCGGGAGCAGATACGCAGTATTTT	CAISDEAGADTQYF
-	TRBV7-9	16	-	TRBJ2-7	TGTGCCAGCAGCCCCATCATCCCGGGAGCGAACTACGAGCAGTACTTC	CASSPIIPGANYEQYF